Listed here are 3 T cell receptor beta chains from one sample, sequenced in a study of yellow fever vaccine responses in identical twins. TCRdb independently ran MiXCR on the RT-PCR reads; one entry per CDR3 protein. The sample contains about 3,000 distinct CDR3 sequences, about 88% of which appear only once. This specimen was T cells from blood (PBMCs), unsorted or a sorted subset (not recorded which), taken before or after yellow fever vaccination (not recorded which). Source of these receptors: a woman aged 18-35 years who received the yellow fever vaccine.

The gene calls are TRBV2 and TRBJ2-3, with TRBD1 matching 9 bases. This CDR3 is built from 16 residues. V was clipped by 5 bases and J by 2 bases; unmatched bases: 8. Germline V gene data show CDR1 as SNHLY and CDR2 as FYNNEI. The CDR3 sequence is CASSQLRDRVTDTQYF. CDR3 DNA sequence: TGTGCCAGCAGTCAACTCCGGGACAGGGTCACAGATACGCAGTATTTT.

The V call is TRBV28, the J call TRBJ2-1; 9 bases are shared with TRBD2. From germline, CDR1 is MDHEN and CDR2 SYDVKM. With 3 bases clipped from V and 3 bases from J, the junction kept 3 bases outside the gene matches. CDR3 length: 15 amino acids. CDR3 DNA sequence: TGTGCCAGCAGTTTGGCTAGCGGGAACTACAATGAGCAGTTCTTC. Protein: CASSLASGNYNEQFF.

The chain combines TRBV10-3 with TRBJ1-2; weak D call: TRBD1 (5 bases). CDR1 and CDR2 from the germline V gene are ENHRY and SYGVKD. There are 13 residues in the CDR3. Deletions cut 6 bases from V and 2 bases from J, with 10 bases between. The CDR3 region has the DNA TGTGCCATCAGCGCCGACAGCAACTATGGCTACACCTTC. The encoded protein is CAISADSNYGYTF.